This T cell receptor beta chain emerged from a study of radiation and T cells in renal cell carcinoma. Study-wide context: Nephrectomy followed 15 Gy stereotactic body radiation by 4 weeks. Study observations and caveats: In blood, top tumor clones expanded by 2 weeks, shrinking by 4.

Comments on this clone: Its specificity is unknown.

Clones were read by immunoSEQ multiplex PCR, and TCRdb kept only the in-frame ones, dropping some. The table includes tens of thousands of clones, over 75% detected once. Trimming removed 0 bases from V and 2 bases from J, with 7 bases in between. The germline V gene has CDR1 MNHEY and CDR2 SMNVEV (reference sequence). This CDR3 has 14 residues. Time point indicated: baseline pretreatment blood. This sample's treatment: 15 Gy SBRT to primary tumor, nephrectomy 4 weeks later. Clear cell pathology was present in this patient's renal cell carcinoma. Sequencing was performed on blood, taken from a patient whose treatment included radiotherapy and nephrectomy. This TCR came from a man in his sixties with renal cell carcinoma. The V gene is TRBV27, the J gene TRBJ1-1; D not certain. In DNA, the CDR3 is TGTGCCAGCAGTTTATCGCTGACTAACACTGAAGCTTTCTTT. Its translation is CASSLSLTNTEAFF.